This T cell receptor beta chain emerged from a study of beta chain features in type 1 diabetes (dated by TCRdb to between 2018 and 2020). A note on the overall study: Patients and healthy donors did not differ in mean age, gender distribution, total cell number or subset yield. A total of roughly 100,000,000 sorted cells were examined across all samples, and the number of cells per subset was strongly correlated with RNA yield. The study compared TCRB repertoires of sorted circulating CD4+ T cell subsets between recently diagnosed type 1 diabetes patients and matched healthy donors. Whereas all 28 donors provided naive and central memory subsets, regulatory and stem cell-like memory subsets were isolated from just 8 patients and roughly 8 healthy donors. Here is what the overall study found, with its caveats: At VDJ recombination sites, patients with type 1 diabetes made fewer insertions and deleted more nucleotides, a pattern implying thymic rearrangement abnormalities. Because cDNA was sequenced instead of genomic DNA, highly expressing activated cells could be over-represented, though the groups showed no difference in activation or CD3 levels. In all four CD4+ subsets, TCRB CDR3 length was moderately but significantly shorter in type 1 diabetes patients. PCR might favor shorter templates, but patient and control samples were amplified and corrected together, so any skew would affect both groups equally. Naive, central memory and regulatory TCRB repertoires appeared to be more similar among patients than among healthy donors. Because small numbers of individuals were included in the HLA sub-analyses, any influence of HLA type on TCRB rearrangement was left unresolved.

Deletion took 3 bases off V and 7 bases off J, with a span of 19 bases between the germline ends. Reading from cysteine to phenylalanine, the CDR3 counts 16 amino acids. Just CDR3 DNA is preserved here, 48 bases in frame from base 1. Per the germline V gene, MDHEN is the CDR1 and SYDVKM is the CDR2. Each donor gave one peripheral blood draw, around 100 mL on average, collected into heparinised tubes. A BD FACSAria II and a panel including CD45RO, CCR7, CD25, CD127, CD95 and CD27 were used to sort naive, central memory, regulatory and stem cell-like memory CD4+ T cells. All sorted populations exceeded 95% purity. PBMCs were isolated immediately by Lymphoprep density gradient centrifugation and stained directly without culture. So that batch effects would be minimized, each experiment stained and sorted samples in pairs, pairing one healthy donor with one patient. This clone has only a few counts. Its antigen target is currently unknown. No per-base quality is available; no much larger clone lies one base away.

The entire amount of isolated RNA was reverse transcribed using the High Capacity cDNA Reverse Transcription Kit, so the sequenced TCRB transcripts were expressed ones. Naive, central memory and regulatory T cell samples underwent deep immunoSEQ sequencing, averaging approximately 3.5 million total reads per sample. Sorted cells were lysed in RLT buffer, and RNA was extracted using DNase-treated RNeasy Micro or Mini kits according to cell number. Each cell subset was processed separately to prevent cross-contamination, with patient and healthy donor samples processed together. The immunoSEQ multiplex PCR was used to amplify TCRB sequences from cDNA, yielding 87-bp fragments that span the CDR3 region. Amplicons were sequenced on the Illumina HiSeq platform. The study's own analysis went as follows. PCR bias was corrected computationally using synthetic template baselines, and reads within Hamming distance 2 were collapsed, with unmergeable singletons discarded. By aligning reads against IMGT, V, D and J genes, CDR3 length, and insertions or deletions at six rearrangement sites were assigned. Clonotype counts were normalized to sorted cell number within each subset before computing true diversity and Gini coefficients with the tcR R package. The overlap coefficient, calculated on TCRB nucleotide sequences, was used to quantify repertoire sharing. Out-of-frame TCRB sequences from naive cells were analyzed to stand in for the pre-selection repertoire. TCRdb's version of the immuneACCESS table is confined to in-frame rearrangements and falls short of the full clone set. An unresolved V gene accounts for under half of the shortfall where checked; the remainder is of unknown origin. V and J calls and clone size follow that table, whereas D and trimming were derived from the DNA. In all, the sample holds a few hundred thousand clones, and roughly 31% of those were seen once. Clones ranked in the top ten supply roughly 0.066% of the sample.

The sequencing input was naive CD4+ T cells from blood. The cell subset or site label corresponds to: true naive CD4+ T cells. The rearranged chain carries TRBV28 and TRBJ2-1; TRBD2 is possibly the D segment (6 matching bases). The clonotype comes from a man aged 18 to 29 in good health. Here the CDR3 is given as CASSFEGRGKRNEQFF. The nucleotides are TGTGCCAGCAGTTTTGAAGGACGGGGGAAGCGAAATGAGCAGTTCTTC.